The clone carrying this TCR beta chain turned up a few times. The target antigen is unknown. This entry belongs to a study of blood T cells in healthy people across ages. Primed by a sample-barcoded 5' primer and a J-beta primer mix, a second PCR proceeded for roughly 6 to 12 cycles. From the 5' RACE reads, TCRdb called clonotypes with MiXCR, one entry per CDR3 protein. The table has 1.5 million or so distinct CDR3 sequences, roughly 40% seen once. General observations from the study: There was a strong correlation between TCR beta diversity and naive T cell percentage.

The CDR3 covers 15 residues. Germline V gene sequence: CDR1 SGHTA, CDR2 FQGNSA. V gave up 1 base and J gave up 6 bases; unmatched junction bases: 2. The sample taken for sequencing was blood. The TCR originated in a woman aged 18-29 years in good health. The rearrangement joins TRBV7-2 to TRBJ2-1; TRBD2 aligns across 11 bases. CDR3 region: CASSLDSGGANEQFF. The CDR3 DNA reads as TGTGCCAGCAGCTTAGATAGCGGGGGGGCCAATGAGCAGTTCTTC.